A single sample is the source of the 4 T cell receptor beta chains below, sequenced in a study of cytomegalovirus exposure and HLA in healthy donors. Primers: 60 Vbeta forward and 13 Jbeta reverse. Assay: immunoSEQ multiplex PCR; the TCRdb copy retains only in-frame clones and omits some. The table has some 190,000 clones, more than 75% seen once. Sequencing input: PBMCs. The receptors stem from a woman in her thirties in good health and CMV-seropositive.

The chain links TRBV4-3 to TRBJ1-3; D remains ambiguous. Germline assignment: CDR1 LGHNA and CDR2 YSLEER. The V and J ends lost 0 bases and 2 bases respectively, with 11 bases between them. The CDR3 totals 16 residues. Written as DNA, the CDR3 is TGCGCCAGCAGCCAAGACTGGCAGACTCCTGGAAACACCATATATTTT. Translating it yields CASSQDWQTPGNTIYF.

The gene calls are TRBV6-6 and TRBJ2-5; possible D gene TRBD2, 6 bases. The germline CDR1 and CDR2 sequences are MNHNY and SVGAGI (reference sequence). CDR3 size: 14 residues. Trimming stripped 8 bases from V and 2 bases from J, with 15 bases between. CDR3 sequence reads: CASGGIAVQETQYF. The CDR3 DNA reads as TGTGCCAGCGGAGGGATAGCGGTACAAGAGACCCAGTACTTC.

The V and J genes are TRBV9 and TRBJ2-5; D is unresolved. V gave up 0 bases and J gave up 1 base, with 13 bases separating them. CDR1 is SGDLS, CDR2 YYNGEE, per germline. The CDR3 covers 16 residues. The CDR3 protein is CASSVGAWASQETQYF. CDR3 sequence (DNA): TGTGCCAGCAGCGTAGGTGCGTGGGCCAGCCAAGAGACCCAGTACTTC. Using reference TRBV9 and TRBJ2-5 for the parts outside the CDR3, the full variable domain is DSGVTQTPKHLITATGQRVTLRCSPRSGDLSVYWYQQSLDQGLQFLIQYYNGEERAKGNILERFSAQQFPDLHSELNLSSLELGDSALYFCASSVGAWASQETQYFGPGTRLLVL.

This chain links TRBV9 with TRBJ2-7; D perhaps matches TRBD2 (7 bases). The CDR3 consists of 14 residues. V lost 0 bases, J lost 5 bases, and 12 bases lay in between. Germline loops: CDR1 SGDLS, CDR2 YYNGEE. The CDR3 reads CASSVGGGPHEQYF. The CDR3 bases are TGTGCCAGCAGCGTAGGGGGGGGGCCCCACGAGCAGTACTTC.